This T cell receptor (beta chain) was profiled in a study of monozygotic twins with inflammatory bowel disease. TCRdb re-called the 5' RACE reads and catalogs CDR3 proteins one per entry, DNA excluded. The specimen's table records some 200,000 distinct CDR3 sequences. This receptor was obtained from a human donor with ulcerative colitis or Crohn's disease, or a healthy co-twin of an affected twin (not recorded which). The sequenced sample was blood.

This CDR3 is CATSRERDTKPQHF. The chain joins TRBV15 to TRBJ1-5; TCRdb picks TRBD1, but there is no DNA to check that call. Germline V gene data show CDR1 as LNHNV and CDR2 as YYDKDF (reference sequence). This CDR3 region has 14 residues.